This TCR beta chain was profiled in a study of response to subunit inactivated influenza vaccine. Study-wide results and limits: The authors put forward the suggestion that each seasonal influenza vaccination may bring in only a limited number of new T cells.

Turning to this clonotype: Its antigen is as yet unknown.

The CDR3 is 16 residues long. CDR1 is SGDLS, CDR2 YYNGEE, per germline. V was clipped by 0 bases and J by 1 base; unmatched bases: 2. TCRdb re-derived calls from the RT-PCR reads in MiXCR, one entry per CDR3 protein. Here the sample spans hundreds of thousands of distinct CDR3 sequences, around 8% being singletons. This clonotype originated in a man aged 50 to 75 who received an inactivated influenza vaccine. The chain combines TRBV9 with TRBJ2-2; 8 nucleotides agree with TRBD2. The sequences come from PBMCs from blood, collected less than 25 months after vaccination. CDR3 coding DNA: TGTGCCAGCAGCGTAGCGAGCGGGGGGAACACCGGGGAGCTGTTTTTT. Translation gives CASSVASGGNTGELFF. The full variable domain, rest sourced from reference TRBV9 and TRBJ2-2, is DSGVTQTPKHLITATGQRVTLRCSPRSGDLSVYWYQQSLDQGLQFLIQYYNGEERAKGNILERFSAQQFPDLHSELNLSSLELGDSALYFCASSVASGGNTGELFFGEGSRLTVL.